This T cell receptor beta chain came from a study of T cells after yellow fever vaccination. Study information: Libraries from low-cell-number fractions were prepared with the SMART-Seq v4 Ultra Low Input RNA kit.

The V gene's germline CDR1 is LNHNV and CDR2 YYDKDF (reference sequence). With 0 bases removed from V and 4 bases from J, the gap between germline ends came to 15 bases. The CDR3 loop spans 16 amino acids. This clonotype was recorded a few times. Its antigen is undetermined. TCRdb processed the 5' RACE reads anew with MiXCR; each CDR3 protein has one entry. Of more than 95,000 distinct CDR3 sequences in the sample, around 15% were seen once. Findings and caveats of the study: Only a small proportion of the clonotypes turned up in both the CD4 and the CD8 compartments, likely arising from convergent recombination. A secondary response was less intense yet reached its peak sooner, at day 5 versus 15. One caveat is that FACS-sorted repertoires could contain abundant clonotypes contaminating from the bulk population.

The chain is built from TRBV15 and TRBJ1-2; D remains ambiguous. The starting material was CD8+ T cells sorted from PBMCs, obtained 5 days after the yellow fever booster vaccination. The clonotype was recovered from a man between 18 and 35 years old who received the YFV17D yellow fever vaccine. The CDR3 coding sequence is TGTGCCACCAGCAGAGAAGTCGACACCTACCTCTATGGCTACACCTTC. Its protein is CATSREVDTYLYGYTF.